This T cell receptor beta chain came from a study of T cells after yellow fever vaccination. This clonotype has ten or more counts. V lost 2 bases and J 2 bases, leaving 13 bases between the germline ends. This CDR3 is built from 15 residues. Germline V gene data show CDR1 as MGHRA and CDR2 as YSYEKL. TCRdb ran MiXCR on the 5' RACE reads and lists one entry per CDR3 protein. The profile covers roughly 150,000 distinct CDR3 sequences, with under 8% appearing a single time and approximately 0.61% taken by the ten largest. The source material was CD4+ T cells sorted from PBMCs, sampled 10 days after the yellow fever booster vaccination. The chain employs TRBV4-1 and TRBJ2-7, with D perhaps matching TRBD1 or TRBD2 (5 bases each). The sequence was collected from a man aged 25-45 years who received the YFV17D yellow fever vaccine. The CDR3 DNA is TGCGCCAGCAGCCAATTGAGGGGTAGTCCCTACGAGCAGTACTTC. Translating it yields CASSQLRGSPYEQYF.